Shown below are 14 T cell receptor beta chains from a single sample sequenced in a study of PD-L1 blockade in urothelial cancer. As to time point: pretreatment peripheral blood. The table came from immunoSEQ multiplex PCR; TCRdb's copy has only in-frame clones and leaves some out. In the table there are 130,000 or so clones, about 81% of which are singletons. The sequencing here drew on PBMCs, taken around atezolizumab (anti-PD-L1) treatment. These receptors all come from a man aged 50-59 years with urothelial cancer.

The V and J genes are TRBV6-1 and TRBJ1-2; the match to TRBD1 covers 9 bases. V lost 4 bases, J lost 2 bases, and 8 bases stayed unmatched. The CDR3 is 16 residues long. Germline V gives CDR1 MNHNS, CDR2 SASEGT. The CDR3 nucleotides read TGTGCCAGCAGTGGTCAAAACAGGGGGCTGAACTATGGCTACACCTTC. As protein: CASSGQNRGLNYGYTF.

The chain has TRBV19 and TRBJ2-5; TRBD1 agrees at 9 bases. This CDR3 comprises 16 residues. Germline CDR1 and CDR2: LNHDA and SQIVND (reference sequence). Trimming at V came to 5 bases and at J to 4 bases, leaving 11 bases not matched to a gene. CDR3 sequence: CASSLGTGWSLETQYF. Written as DNA, the CDR3 is TGTGCCAGTAGTCTCGGGACAGGGTGGAGTTTAGAGACCCAGTACTTC.

The count of this clone is one. The V and J genes are TRBV6-1 and TRBJ2-7; 8 bases are a match to TRBD1. V dropped 10 bases and J dropped 5; count of bases not matched to a gene: 13. Germline assignment: CDR1 MNHNS and CDR2 SASEGT. This CDR3 comprises 14 residues. Here the CDR3 DNA reads TGTGCCACCCGAGGCTGGACAGGGCGAAACGAGCAGTACTTC. Its translation is CATRGWTGRNEQYF.

The CDR3, as DNA: TGCGCCAGCAGCTCGGGGGGGGGCGGCGAGACCCAGTACTTC. Its protein product is CASSSGGGGETQYF. This sequence joins TRBV5-1 and TRBJ2-5; TRBD2 agrees at 8 bases. This CDR3 has 14 residues. V was pared by 3 bases and J by 5 bases, with 6 bases of the junction left unmatched. Germline V CDR1 and CDR2: SGHRS, YFSETQ.

The chain combines TRBV7-9 with TRBJ2-5; D unclear. V dropped 1 base and J dropped 5 bases, with 8 bases sitting between them. The CDR3 totals 13 residues. From germline, CDR1 is SEHNR and CDR2 FQNEAQ (reference sequence). The CDR3 DNA reads TGTGCCAGCAGCTTAGGTGTTCGGGAGACCCAGTACTTC. This gives the protein CASSLGVRETQYF.

This clone has a single count. This chain uses TRBV5-1 with TRBJ2-7; 10 bases fit TRBD2. Per the germline V gene, CDR1 is SGHRS and CDR2 is YFSETQ. The trim removed 7 bases at V and 5 bases at J, leaving 6 bases unmatched. The CDR3 loop spans 13 amino acids. The CDR3 nucleotides are TGCGCCAGCCAGCTAGCGGGAGTAAACGAGCAGTACTTC. Amino acid sequence: CASQLAGVNEQYF.

The J gene is TRBJ1-1, the V gene TRBV27; D is perhaps TRBD1 (5 bases). The CDR3 has 15 residues. V was cut by 5 bases and J by 0 bases, with 13 bases left in between. CDR1 MNHEY and CDR2 SMNVEV come from the germline V gene (reference sequence). The CDR3 region is CASSVGGVMNTEAFF. In nucleotides, the CDR3 is TGTGCCAGCAGTGTCGGGGGGGTGATGAACACTGAAGCTTTCTTT.

This clone was detected only once. This sequence joins TRBV28 and TRBJ1-5, with TRBD1 identical over 12 bases. Germline V gene lookup returns CDR1 MDHEN and CDR2 SYDVKM. CDR3 size: 18 residues. V lost 6 bases to trimming and J lost 2 bases; unmatched junction nucleotides: 11. In DNA form, the CDR3 reads TGTGCCAGCAGCCAAGGGACAGGGGGCGTCGGGGGCAATCAGCCCCAGCATTTT. Translating gives CASSQGTGGVGGNQPQHF.

The gene calls are TRBV6-5 and TRBJ2-1, with 10 positions matching TRBD2. The germline gives CDR1 MNHEY, CDR2 SVGAGI. Unmatched junction bases numbered 10, after V lost 5 bases and J lost 9 bases. This CDR3 is built from 15 residues. The CDR3 DNA reads as TGTGCCAGCAGTCGCTTCCCGGGACTAGCGTGTGAGCAGTTCTTC. This sequence encodes CASSRFPGLACEQFF.

V usage is TRBV6-5 and J usage is TRBJ2-2; tentative D call: TRBD1 (5 bases). This CDR3 comprises 13 residues. V shed 6 bases and J shed 2 bases, with 7 bases lying between them. The V gene's germline CDR1 is MNHEY and CDR2 SVGAGI. The chain's CDR3 is CASRDTNTGELFF. The CDR3 DNA reads as TGTGCCAGCAGGGACACCAACACCGGGGAGCTGTTTTTT.

CDR3 loop: CASSLGTGFTYEQYF. The CDR3 DNA reads TGCGCCAGCAGCTTGGGGACAGGGTTCACCTACGAGCAGTACTTC. The chain combines TRBV5-1 with TRBJ2-7; 8 nucleotides align to TRBD1. V shed 0 bases and J 2 bases; nucleotides not matched to a gene: 4. The CDR3 spans 15 residues. Germline CDR1 SGHRS, CDR2 YFSETQ.

The V call is TRBV6-5, the J call TRBJ1-1; a weak D match, TRBD1 (5 bases). With 6 bases removed from V and 7 bases from J, the gap between germline ends came to 15 bases. Germline V gene data show CDR1 as MNHEY and CDR2 as SVGAGI. This CDR3 contains 13 residues. CDR3 in DNA: TGTGCCAGCAGACTACGCGGGACCGTTGAAGCTTTCTTT. It is translated as CASRLRGTVEAFF.

The V call is TRBV7-8, the J call TRBJ1-4; 8 bases match TRBD1. Germline assignment: CDR1 SGHVS and CDR2 FQNEAQ. Trimming cost V 5 bases and J 4 bases; bases outside gene matches: 6. This CDR3 is built from 15 residues. The CDR3 DNA sequence: TGTGCCAGCAGCCGACTGACAGGGGTTAATGAAAAACTGTTTTTT. Translating gives CASSRLTGVNEKLFF. Drawing the rest from reference TRBV7-8 and TRBJ1-4, the complete variable domain is GAGVSQSPRYKVAKRGQDVALRCDPISGHVSLFWYQQALGQGPEFLTYFQNEAQLDKSGLPSDRFFAERPEGSVSTLKIQRTQQEDSAVYLCASSRLTGVNEKLFFGSGTQLSVL.

J is TRBJ1-6 and V is TRBV27, with 8 bases lining up with TRBD1. Germline V CDR1 and CDR2: MNHEY, SMNVEV (reference sequence). The V gene end was trimmed by 5 bases and the J gene end by 7 bases; junction bases not matched to a gene: 4. The CDR3 extends over 14 amino acids. The CDR3 DNA is TGTGCCAGCAGTGGGGACAGGCTAAATTCACCCCTCCACTTT. Amino acids: CASSGDRLNSPLHF.